Presented here are 7 T cell receptor beta chains from one specimen sequenced in a study of T cell repertoires in cytomegalovirus infection. TCRdb independently ran MiXCR on the reads; one entry per CDR3 protein. The sample yields about 250,000 distinct CDR3 sequences, 9% to 15% seen once. The sequenced sample was PBMCs. These receptor sequences come from a human donor in good health (CMV status not recorded). Some clones in this sample may be carry-over from other donors' samples.

The chain links TRBV18 to TRBJ2-7, with 10 positions matching TRBD1. The CDR3 length is 15 residues. CDR1 is KGHSH and CDR2 is LQKENI in the germline V gene. The V and J ends lost 4 bases and 2 bases, in that order; junction bases with no gene match: 5. CDR3 DNA sequence: TGTGCCAGCTCACGCGGGACAGGGGACCCCTACGAGCAGTACTTC. Its translation is CASSRGTGDPYEQYF. Full variable domain (missing parts from reference TRBV18 and TRBJ2-7): NAGVMQNPRHLVRRRGQEARLRCSPMKGHSHVYWYRQLPEEGLKFMVYLQKENIIDESGMPKERFSAEFPKEGPSILRIQQVVRGDSAAYFCASSRGTGDPYEQYFGPGTRLTVT.

The chain recombines TRBV20-1 with TRBJ2-4, with 10 nucleotides matching TRBD1. Germline V CDR1 and CDR2: DFQATT, SNEGSKA (reference sequence). The V segment lost 4 bases and the J segment 0 bases; nucleotides outside the gene matches: 3. The CDR3 spans 15 residues. The CDR3 DNA is TGCAGTGCTACGGACAGGGGGATAGCCAAAAACATTCAGTACTTC. It encodes CSATDRGIAKNIQYF.

This clonotype was counted ten times or more. The chain has TRBV7-2 and TRBJ1-1, with 12 bases lining up with TRBD1. Germline V lookup: CDR1 SGHTA, CDR2 FQGNSA. Losses at the gene ends were 5 bases for V and 7 bases for J; bases not matched to a gene: 11. The CDR3 contains 16 residues. The CDR3 bases are TGTGCCAGCAGCCTAACCGGGACAGGGGGCTCGGGTGAAGCTTTCTTT. Amino acid sequence: CASSLTGTGGSGEAFF.

The V and J genes are TRBV29-1 and TRBJ2-1, with D perhaps matching TRBD1 or TRBD2 (5 bases each). The CDR3 contains 13 residues. The V end lost 5 bases, the J end lost 7 bases, and 15 bases lay between the germline ends. CDR1 is SQVTM, CDR2 ANQGSEA, per germline. CDR3 in DNA: TGCAGCGTTAGTGGGACGGGTTTTAATGAGCAGTTCTTC. This codes for CSVSGTGFNEQFF.

This clonotype was observed many times. The genes are TRBV7-2 and TRBJ2-2; tentatively, D is TRBD2 (6 bases). The V gene's germline CDR1 is SGHTA and CDR2 FQGNSA. Trimming shortened V by 4 bases and J by 7 bases, and 10 bases separated the two germline ends. This CDR3 has 13 amino acids. This CDR3 reads CASSSGLYGELFF. For the CDR3, the DNA is TGTGCCAGCAGCTCGGGACTGTACGGGGAGCTGTTTTTT.

V gene TRBV6-6 combines with J gene TRBJ1-1; TRBD1 might be the D (5 bases). V gave up 2 bases and J gave up 4 bases, with 14 bases separating them. CDR1 and CDR2 from the germline V gene are MNHNY and SVGAGI (reference sequence). There are 15 residues in the CDR3. This CDR3 is CASSYTGGSGTEAFF. The CDR3 DNA sequence: TGTGCCAGCAGTTACACCGGGGGGTCAGGCACTGAAGCTTTCTTT.

This chain connects TRBV5-1 to TRBJ1-1; TRBD1 agrees at 12 bases. CDR3 length: 16 residues. V was pared by 2 bases and J by 4 bases, with 6 bases of the junction left unmatched. In germline, CDR1 is SGHRS, CDR2 YFSETQ. This CDR3 reads CASSFRDRGLGTEAFF. The DNA of the CDR3 is TGCGCCAGCAGCTTCCGGGACAGGGGGCTGGGCACTGAAGCTTTCTTT.